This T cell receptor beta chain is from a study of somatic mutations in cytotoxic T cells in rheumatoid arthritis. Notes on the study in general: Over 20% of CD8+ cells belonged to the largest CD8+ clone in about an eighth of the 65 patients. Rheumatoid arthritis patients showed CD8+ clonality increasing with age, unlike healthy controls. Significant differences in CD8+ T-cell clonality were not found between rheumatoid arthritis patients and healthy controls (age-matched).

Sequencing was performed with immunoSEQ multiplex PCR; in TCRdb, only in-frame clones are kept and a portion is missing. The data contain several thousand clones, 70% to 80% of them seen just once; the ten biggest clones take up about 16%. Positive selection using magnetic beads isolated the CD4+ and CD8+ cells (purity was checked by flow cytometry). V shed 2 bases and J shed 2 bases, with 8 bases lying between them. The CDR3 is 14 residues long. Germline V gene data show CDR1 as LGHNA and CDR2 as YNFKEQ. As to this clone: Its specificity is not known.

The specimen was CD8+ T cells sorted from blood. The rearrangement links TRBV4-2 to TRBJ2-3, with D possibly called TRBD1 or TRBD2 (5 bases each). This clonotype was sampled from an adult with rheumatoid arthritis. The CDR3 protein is CASSQWGPTDTQYF. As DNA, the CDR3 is TGTGCCAGCAGCCAATGGGGACCCACAGATACGCAGTATTTT.